The sequence of this TCR beta chain was determined in a study of beta chain features in type 1 diabetes. TCRB transcripts that were expressed got sequenced, as all of the isolated RNA had been reverse transcribed. Here immunoSEQ multiplex PCR was the method, and the copy in TCRdb shows in-frame clones only, minus some. Among about 320,000 clones listed, roughly 15% were seen once. Germline CDR1 and CDR2: MNHNY and SVGAGI (reference sequence). V lost 7 bases to trimming and J lost 5 bases; unmatched junction nucleotides: 7. CDR3 size: 14 residues. The TCR sequence derives from a man younger than 40 in good health. The chain has TRBV6-6 and TRBJ2-1; TRBD2 agrees at 8 bases. The sequenced sample consisted of central memory CD4+ T cells from blood. As DNA, the CDR3 is TGTGCCAGCACCGGGGGGGCAAAGCACAATGAGCAGTTCTTC. As protein: CASTGGAKHNEQFF.